The next 31 T cell receptor beta chains were all read from a single sample in a study of technical replicates of blood from a handful of donors. This table comes from immunoSEQ multiplex PCR, and its TCRdb copy is limited to in-frame clones, with some not included. The sample has about 80,000 clones; about 91% are singletons. Sequencing was done on a sample of T cells isolated from PBMCs. The receptors were sampled from a human donor in good health.

This chain connects TRBV20-1 to TRBJ2-1; D perhaps matches TRBD2 (5 bases). Germline CDR1 is DFQATT and CDR2 is SNEGSKA (reference sequence). The V end was cut by 5 bases, the J end by 5 bases, with 7 bases between. The CDR3 has 11 amino acids. Written as DNA, the CDR3 is TGCAGTGCTTCGGGGAACAATGAGCAGTTCTTC. Translation gives CSASGNNEQFF.

The rearrangement joins TRBV10-3 to TRBJ1-2; maybe TRBD1 (6 bases). Germline CDR1 ENHRY, CDR2 SYGVKD. The CDR3 has 13 amino acids. Trimming pared 5 bases from V and 8 bases from J, leaving 15 bases between. CDR3 protein: CAISSTGLGGYTF. The CDR3 bases are TGTGCCATCAGTAGTACAGGGTTGGGAGGCTACACCTTC.

J is TRBJ2-1 and V is TRBV9; 8 bases match TRBD2. V trimming: 7 bases; J trimming: 5 bases; junction bases outside the gene matches: 8. This CDR3 is built from 14 residues. Germline loops: CDR1 SGDLS, CDR2 YYNGEE. The CDR3 DNA sequence: TGTGCCAGCTCCCCCAGCGGGAGCGACAATGAGCAGTTCTTC. It translates to CASSPSGSDNEQFF. The full variable domain, its missing parts supplied by reference TRBV9 and TRBJ2-1, is DSGVTQTPKHLITATGQRVTLRCSPRSGDLSVYWYQQSLDQGLQFLIQYYNGEERAKGNILERFSAQQFPDLHSELNLSSLELGDSALYFCASSPSGSDNEQFFGPGTRLTVL.

This clone showed up just once. The chain combines TRBV7-9 with TRBJ2-2; possibly TRBD2 for D (5 bases). The CDR3 is 14 residues long. The V end was cut by 4 bases, the J end by 6 bases, with 12 bases between. Germline lookup yields CDR1 SEHNR and CDR2 FQNEAQ (reference sequence). The CDR3 sequence: CASSSDYIPGELFF. The CDR3 DNA follows: TGTGCCAGCAGCTCCGACTACATCCCCGGGGAGCTGTTTTTT.

The genes are TRBV28 and TRBJ2-5, with 10 bases identical to TRBD2. The CDR3 runs 16 residues. The germline CDR1 and CDR2 sequences are MDHEN and SYDVKM. Trimming at V came to 6 bases and at J to 4 bases, leaving 11 bases not matched to a gene. Here the CDR3 DNA reads TGTGCCAGCAGGTGGAGCGGGAGGGGGGTAGGAGAGACCCAGTACTTC. It specifies CASRWSGRGVGETQYF.

The sample holds a few counts of this clone. The rearrangement links TRBV30 to TRBJ1-5; 8 bases are shared with TRBD1. V lost 1 base, J lost 7 bases, and 3 bases stayed unmatched. From germline, CDR1 is GTSNPN and CDR2 SVGIG (reference sequence). CDR3 length equals 13 residues. The CDR3 sequence is CAWSGQGTQPQHF. As DNA, the CDR3 is TGTGCCTGGAGTGGACAGGGGACCCAGCCCCAGCATTTT.

The chain carries TRBV28 and TRBJ2-1; D uncertain. From germline, CDR1 is MDHEN and CDR2 SYDVKM. V was cut by 1 base and J by 3 bases, with 10 bases left in between. The CDR3 contains 15 residues. This chain's CDR3 is CASSLSLSLYNEQFF. CDR3 coding DNA: TGTGCCAGCAGTTTATCGCTATCACTCTACAATGAGCAGTTCTTC. The whole variable domain, remainder taken from reference TRBV28 and TRBJ2-1, is DVKVTQSSRYLVKRTGEKVFLECVQDMDHENMFWYRQDPGLGLRLIYFSYDVKMKEKGDIPEGYSVSREKKERFSLILESASTNQTSMYLCASSLSLSLYNEQFFGPGTRLTVL.

This chain connects TRBV6-5 to TRBJ1-2, with TRBD1 matching over 7 bases. The J segment lost 4 bases and the V segment lost 7 bases, leaving 3 bases of the junction unmatched. The CDR3 runs to 12 residues. Per the germline V gene, CDR1 is MNHEY and CDR2 is SVGAGI. The CDR3 sequence: CASTRQGYGYTF. CDR3 bases: TGTGCCAGCACTCGACAGGGCTATGGCTACACCTTC.

This chain links TRBV19 with TRBJ1-2; the D is unclear. There are 12 residues in the CDR3. V lost 4 bases, J lost 2 bases, and 5 bases lay in between. The germline CDR1 and CDR2 sequences are LNHDA and SQIVND (reference sequence). The CDR3 nucleotides are TGTGCCAGTAGTAGCGGGAACTATGGCTACACCTTC. This gives the protein CASSSGNYGYTF.

The CDR3 sequence: CASRFLQGGEKLFF. CDR3 DNA: TGTGCCAGCAGATTTCTACAGGGGGGGGAAAAACTGTTTTTT. The chain joins TRBV27 to TRBJ1-4, with 8 bases aligning to TRBD1. The CDR3 loop spans 14 amino acids. V lost 6 bases, J lost 8 bases, and 8 bases stayed unmatched. Germline CDR1 is MNHEY and CDR2 is SMNVEV (reference sequence).

This clone was seen only a few times. This rearrangement joins TRBV9 to TRBJ1-1; no firm D call. V lost 2 bases, J lost 1 base, and 9 bases lay in between. The germline V gene has CDR1 SGDLS and CDR2 YYNGEE. The CDR3 length is 14 residues. The chain's CDR3 is CASSVRDKNTEAFF. As DNA, the CDR3 is TGTGCCAGCAGCGTTAGAGACAAGAACACTGAAGCTTTCTTT.

V is TRBV4-2 and J is TRBJ2-2; 9 bases align to TRBD2. The germline gives CDR1 LGHNA, CDR2 YNFKEQ. CDR3 length: 17 amino acids. The V and J ends lost 4 bases and 4 bases, in that order; junction bases with no gene match: 10. CDR3 coding DNA: TGTGCCAGCAGCCGAGTGGCGGGAGGGTCCGCCACCGGGGAGCTGTTTTTT. Translation gives CASSRVAGGSATGELFF.

This clone was observed a single time. V gene TRBV7-3 combines with J gene TRBJ2-7; D is perhaps TRBD1 (5 bases). Trimming took off 1 base at V and 5 bases at J, with 9 bases between the two ends. This CDR3 comprises 13 residues. Germline V CDR1 and CDR2: SGHTA, FQGTGA. This CDR3 is CASSLNTGHEQYF. CDR3 nucleotide sequence: TGTGCCAGCAGCTTAAATACAGGACACGAGCAGTACTTC. Looking up the rest from reference TRBV7-3 and TRBJ2-7 gives the full variable domain: GAGVSQTPSNKVTEKGKYVELRCDPISGHTALYWYRQSLGQGPEFLIYFQGTGAADDSGLPNDRFFAVRPEGSVSTLKIQRTERGDSAVYLCASSLNTGHEQYFGPGTRLTVT.

The chain's CDR3 is CASSEATGTNEKLFF. The CDR3 DNA is TGTGCCAGCAGTGAAGCTACGGGGACTAATGAAAAACTGTTTTTT. The rearrangement links TRBV2 to TRBJ1-4; D is unresolved. This CDR3 spans 15 amino acids. V was pared by 0 bases and J by 2 bases, with 7 bases between. Germline CDR1 SNHLY, CDR2 FYNNEI.

The J gene is TRBJ2-7, the V gene TRBV2, with D tentatively TRBD2 (6 bases). The length of the CDR3 is 13 residues. V lost 6 bases to trimming and J lost 1 base, with 10 bases between them. Germline V CDR1 and CDR2: SNHLY, FYNNEI. Here the CDR3 reads CASRRERSYEQYF. The CDR3 coding sequence is TGTGCCAGCAGACGGGAGAGGTCCTACGAGCAGTACTTC.

Only one count was recorded for this clone. The chain links TRBV28 to TRBJ2-5; 10 bases are shared with TRBD2. The CDR3 is 16 amino acids. Germline trimming cut 5 bases from V and 1 base from J; bases unmatched to any gene: 7. Looked up from germline, CDR1 is MDHEN and CDR2 is SYDVKM. CDR3 nucleotide sequence: TGTGCCAGCAGTGCCGTAACTAGCGGGGCCCAAGAGACCCAGTACTTC. It codes for CASSAVTSGAQETQYF.

The V call is TRBV7-3, the J call TRBJ2-7; TRBD2 aligns across 9 bases. Germline CDR1 SGHTA, CDR2 FQGTGA. V lost 4 bases and J lost 5; bases outside the gene matches: 6. The CDR3 runs to 14 residues. The CDR3 DNA is TGTGCCAGCAGCTCTAGCGGGATATCGGACGAGCAGTACTTC. Its translation is CASSSSGISDEQYF.

A word on this clone: The same CDR3 can be traced to other DNA sequences in this sample. The rearrangement joins TRBV11-2 to TRBJ2-7; tentatively, D is TRBD1 (6 bases). In germline, CDR1 is SGHAT, CDR2 FQNNGV. V was shortened by 1 base and J by 3 bases, with 10 bases between the two germline ends. This CDR3 comprises 14 residues. This CDR3 reads CASSLGPQGYEQYF. CDR3 sequence (DNA): TGTGCCAGCAGCTTAGGGCCACAGGGCTACGAGCAGTACTTC.

This clone was seen only once. This chain uses TRBV11-3 with TRBJ2-2; no reliable D call. CDR3 length: 14 residues. CDR1 is SGHNT and CDR2 is YENEEA in the germline V gene. V shed 3 bases and J shed 4 bases, with 9 bases lying between them. CDR3 DNA sequence: TGTGCCAGCAGCTTTGTTAGTTCCACCGGGGAGCTGTTTTTT. Translated, it gives CASSFVSSTGELFF.

As DNA, the CDR3 is TGTGCCAGCAGCTTTCTCTCCTACGAGCAGTACTTC. This encodes CASSFLSYEQYF. The rearrangement links TRBV11-2 to TRBJ2-7; no definite D call. Germline V gives CDR1 SGHAT, CDR2 FQNNGV. This CDR3 is built from 12 residues. The ends were cut back, 3 bases at V and 0 bases at J, with 3 bases in the middle.

The V gene is TRBV4-2, the J gene TRBJ1-1; D may be TRBD1 (6 bases). The CDR3 runs to 15 residues. In germline, CDR1 is LGHNA, CDR2 YNFKEQ. Trimming left V 4 bases short and J 8 bases short, with 20 bases between. In nucleotides, the CDR3 is TGTGCCAGCAGCCCCCAGGGGTCGGCTAATGGGGAAGCTTTCTTT. It encodes CASSPQGSANGEAFF.

V is TRBV5-1 and J is TRBJ1-1; TRBD1 aligns across 8 bases. The CDR3 has 15 residues. V lost 4 bases and J lost 1; bases outside the gene matches: 6. The germline CDR1 and CDR2 sequences are SGHRS and YFSETQ. The CDR3 loop reads CASSEDRVKNTEAFF. The CDR3 DNA is TGCGCCAGCAGCGAGGACAGGGTTAAGAACACTGAAGCTTTCTTT.

V and J are TRBV4-1 and TRBJ2-1, with a tentative D call TRBD1 (5 bases). This CDR3 region has 18 residues. V was cut by 3 bases and J by 0 bases, with 18 bases left in between. Per germline, CDR1 MGHRA and CDR2 YSYEKL. The DNA for the CDR3 is TGCGCCAGCAGCCATCAAGTCAGGGCCCTTAGCTCCTACAATGAGCAGTTCTTC. Its protein product is CASSHQVRALSSYNEQFF.

This chain's CDR3 is CASSLMGGTSKGEQYF. Written as DNA, the CDR3 is TGTGCCAGCAGCTTAATGGGCGGGACTAGTAAAGGCGAGCAGTACTTC. The rearrangement joins TRBV11-3 to TRBJ2-7; TRBD2 agrees at 8 bases. CDR1 and CDR2 (germline): SGHNT, YENEEA. V lost 2 bases to trimming and J lost 6 bases; unmatched junction nucleotides: 12. The CDR3 extends over 16 amino acids.

V is TRBV7-9 and J is TRBJ2-3, with TRBD2 as a possible D gene (6 bases). Trimming removed 2 bases at V and 2 bases at J, with 11 bases between. The CDR3 consists of 15 residues. Germline-derived CDR1 and CDR2 are SEHNR and FQNEAQ (reference sequence). The CDR3 reads CASSLIGGITDTQYF. The CDR3 region has the DNA TGTGCCAGCAGCTTAATCGGCGGGATCACAGATACGCAGTATTTT. The full variable domain, in which reference TRBV7-9 and TRBJ2-3 provide the parts outside the CDR3, is DTGVSQNPRHKITKRGQNVTFRCDPISEHNRLYWYRQTLGQGPEFLTYFQNEAQLEKSRLLSDRFSAERPKGSFSTLEIQRTEQGDSAMYLCASSLIGGITDTQYFGPGTRLTVL.

V and J are TRBV28 and TRBJ1-4; D is perhaps TRBD1 (6 bases). Deletions cut 5 bases from V and 6 bases from J, with 10 bases between. The CDR3 runs 13 residues. CDR1 and CDR2 (germline): MDHEN, SYDVKM. The chain's CDR3 is CASSGTLHEKLFF. The CDR3 DNA sequence: TGTGCCAGCAGTGGGACACTCCATGAAAAACTGTTTTTT. Full variable domain (rest looked up from reference TRBV28 and TRBJ1-4): DVKVTQSSRYLVKRTGEKVFLECVQDMDHENMFWYRQDPGLGLRLIYFSYDVKMKEKGDIPEGYSVSREKKERFSLILESASTNQTSMYLCASSGTLHEKLFFGSGTQLSVL.

The chain links TRBV4-1 to TRBJ2-5, with TRBD1 as a possible D gene (5 bases). Trimming left V 2 bases short and J 4 bases short, with 8 bases between. Germline loops: CDR1 MGHRA, CDR2 YSYEKL. The length of the CDR3 is 13 residues. As DNA, the CDR3 is TGCGCCAGCAGCCAACGCCAGGGAGAGACCCAGTACTTC. Amino acids: CASSQRQGETQYF.

The rearrangement joins TRBV7-3 to TRBJ2-1, with D possibly matching TRBD1 (5 bases). CDR1 and CDR2 (germline): SGHTA, FQGTGA. The CDR3 is 14 amino acids. V shed 0 bases and J shed 6 bases, with 9 bases lying between them. The CDR3 bases are TGTGCCAGCAGCTTAACAGGGGTGGCCAATGAGCAGTTCTTC. Protein sequence: CASSLTGVANEQFF.

This chain links TRBV6-6 with TRBJ1-1; 8 bases line up with TRBD1. Trimming removed 2 bases from V and 4 bases from J; junction bases left unmatched: 6. Per germline, CDR1 MNHNY and CDR2 SVGAGI (reference sequence). CDR3 length: 15 amino acids. CDR3 DNA sequence: TGTGCCAGCAGTTACGATTCAGGGGGCTCCACTGAAGCTTTCTTT. Its translation is CASSYDSGGSTEAFF.

V and J are TRBV7-9 and TRBJ2-2; the D gene is possibly TRBD2 (5 bases). The CDR3 spans 17 residues. V dropped 2 bases and J dropped 6 bases, with 19 bases sitting between them. Germline V gene data show CDR1 as SEHNR and CDR2 as FQNEAQ (reference sequence). The CDR3 bases are TGTGCCAGCAGCTTATTCGCGACTACAACAGTCGCCGGGGAGCTGTTTTTT. This translates into CASSLFATTTVAGELFF. The full variable domain, in which reference TRBV7-9 and TRBJ2-2 provide the parts outside the CDR3, is DTGVSQNPRHKITKRGQNVTFRCDPISEHNRLYWYRQTLGQGPEFLTYFQNEAQLEKSRLLSDRFSAERPKGSFSTLEIQRTEQGDSAMYLCASSLFATTTVAGELFFGEGSRLTVL.

This chain connects TRBV9 to TRBJ2-7; the D gene is possibly TRBD1 (5 bases). CDR1 and CDR2 from the germline V gene are SGDLS and YYNGEE. The V end was cut by 4 bases, the J end by 2 bases, with 13 bases between. This CDR3 comprises 14 residues. CDR3 loop: CASSPLDSTYEQYF. The CDR3 coding sequence is TGTGCCAGCAGCCCCCTTGACAGTACCTACGAGCAGTACTTC.